This is a list of T cell receptor beta chains from one sample in a study of blood T cell repertoires in COVID-19. Sequenced by immunoSEQ multiplex PCR; TCRdb stores in-frame clones only, minus some. This sample has roughly 320,000 clones, with roughly 86% found just once. The sequenced sample was peripheral blood. The source is a man between 65 and 85 years old with acute or convalescent COVID-19. Both conserved end residues are part of each CDR3. The D gene is left open where the match is weak.

d_gene	v_gene	CDR3aa
TRBD1	TRBV2	CASRERTGNTGELFF
-	TRBV6-2/TRBV6-3	CASSYYGSTDTQYF
TRBD1	TRBV5-1	CASSSRQGNSPLHF
TRBD1	TRBV9	CASNRQGARNEAFF
TRBD2	TRBV13	CASSRTSGRGTDTQYF
-	TRBV25-1	CASSDYVQNPEKLFF
TRBD2	TRBV7-9	CASRVREGSADTQYF
-	TRBV15	CATSRDKLRTGELFF
-	TRBV5-1	CASSFGQSTGELFF
TRBD2	TRBV7-9	CASSLVFGGTGFYEQYF
-	TRBV15	CATSSTALRGIRSPGELFF
TRBD1	TRBV2	CASCESGQGARTF
-	TRBV20-1	CSVSNSATGIRYF
-	TRBV30	CAWRLRGSSYEQYF
TRBD2	TRBV5-4	CASSLQGLGQETQYF
TRBD1	TRBV5-1	CASSPGGDSDQPQHF
-	TRBV6-2/TRBV6-3	CASSWSHSSTDTQYF